The 17 T cell receptor beta chains below were found in one sample sequenced in a study of blood T cells in healthy people across ages. Primers used in a second PCR of roughly 6 to 11 cycles were a sample-barcoded 5' primer and a J-beta primer mix. In TCRdb, the 5' RACE reads were re-called with MiXCR into one record per CDR3 protein. This repertoire shows hundreds of thousands of distinct CDR3 sequences, nearly 25% found once; its top ten account for roughly 9%. These sequences were also reported in another study, on T cells of mothers and their children.

Sequencing was performed on blood. Source of these receptors: a boy aged 5-17 years in good health.

This clonotype was seen a few times. This sequence joins TRBV12-3 or TRBV12-4 and TRBJ2-5; 8 nucleotides match TRBD1. The ends lost 5 bases at V and 4 bases at J; junction bases unmatched: 15. This CDR3 spans 17 amino acids. CDR3 protein: CASSPQGASRPRETQYF. CDR3 bases: TGTGCCAGCAGTCCTCAGGGGGCAAGCAGACCCCGAGAGACCCAGTACTTC.

The chain combines TRBV7-9 with TRBJ2-7; no clear D gene. V dropped 2 bases and J dropped 4 bases, with 15 bases sitting between them. Germline V gene lookup returns CDR1 SEHNR and CDR2 FQNEAQ (reference sequence). The CDR3 runs 15 residues. Written as DNA, the CDR3 is TGTGCCAGCAGCTTATCAGGCCAGCAAGGTTACGAGCAGTACTTC. Translated: CASSLSGQQGYEQYF.

The chain joins TRBV11-2 to TRBJ2-3; 9 bases align to TRBD2. V was pared by 0 bases and J by 1 base, with 5 bases of the junction left unmatched. The germline gives CDR1 SGHAT, CDR2 FQNNGV. The CDR3 contains 17 residues. The CDR3 nucleotides read TGTGCCAGCAGCTTAGATCTGGCTAGCGGGGGCACAGATACGCAGTATTTT. It encodes CASSLDLASGGTDTQYF.

Here the CDR3 reads CSVEESVFSYEQYF. CDR3 coding DNA: TGCAGCGTTGAAGAATCGGTATTCTCCTACGAGCAGTACTTC. This rearrangement joins TRBV29-1 to TRBJ2-7; no reliable D call. Trimming took 0 bases from V and 0 from J, leaving 9 bases between them. CDR3 length: 14 amino acids. CDR1 and CDR2 (germline): SQVTM, ANQGSEA.

The rearrangement links TRBV4-3 to TRBJ1-4; no clear D gene. Germline V gene data show CDR1 as LGHNA and CDR2 as YSLEER. Trimming took 0 bases from V and 4 from J, leaving 12 bases between them. CDR3 length: 16 amino acids. CDR3 DNA: TGCGCCAGCAGCCAAGATTCCGCAGGCTTTAATGAAAAACTGTTTTTT. Its protein product is CASSQDSAGFNEKLFF.

This chain uses TRBV10-3 with TRBJ2-6; D is undetermined. Looked up from germline, CDR1 is ENHRY and CDR2 is SYGVKD. The CDR3 covers 15 residues. V was pared by 4 bases and J by 0 bases, with 7 bases between. The CDR3 bases are TGTGCCATCAGTGGACTTAGCTCTGGGGCCAACGTCCTGACTTTC. It is translated as CAISGLSSGANVLTF.

For this clonotype: An end of the junction differs from the germline gene, which may be a read error. The V call is TRBV15, the J call TRBJ2-2; tentatively, D is TRBD2 (5 bases). CDR1 LNHNV and CDR2 YYDKDF come from the germline V gene (reference sequence). The CDR3 has 14 residues. The CDR3 DNA is TGTGCTACCAGCAGAGATGGAGGCACCGGGGAGCTGTTTTTT. Protein product: CATSRDGGTGELFF.

This chain joins TRBV5-6 and TRBJ2-3, with unresolved D. Trimming removed 4 bases at V and 0 bases at J, with 12 bases between. Germline CDR1 reads SGHDT; CDR2 reads YYEEEE. This CDR3 is 15 amino acids long. Here the CDR3 DNA reads TGTGCCAGCAGCACCCCCGAAAGGAGCACAGATACGCAGTATTTT. Amino acids: CASSTPERSTDTQYF.

This clonotype was detected only a few times. The V and J genes are TRBV5-1 and TRBJ1-4; D not certain. This CDR3 has 14 amino acids. Germline loops: CDR1 SGHRS, CDR2 YFSETQ. V lost 4 bases and J lost 8, with 15 bases in between. CDR3 protein: CASSRGFGGEKLFF. The CDR3 DNA sequence: TGCGCCAGCAGCCGCGGTTTCGGCGGCGAAAAACTGTTTTTT.

The V call is TRBV7-2, the J call TRBJ1-2; D not certain. This CDR3 has 15 amino acids. Trimming cost V 5 bases and J 2 bases, with 15 bases left between them. Germline V gives CDR1 SGHTA, CDR2 FQGNSA. CDR3 nucleotides: TGTGCCAGCAGCCCGAGGTCCGTCACAAACTATGGCTACACCTTC. It codes for CASSPRSVTNYGYTF.

This clonotype has a handful of counts. V gene TRBV4-2 combines with J gene TRBJ1-6, with TRBD1 identical over 10 bases. The CDR3 totals 17 residues. Looked up from germline, CDR1 is LGHNA and CDR2 is YNFKEQ. The V segment lost 4 bases and the J segment 0 bases; nucleotides outside the gene matches: 3. The CDR3 DNA follows: TGTGCCAGCAGCCCGGACAGGGGGAGCTCCTATAATTCACCCCTCCACTTT. It codes for CASSPDRGSSYNSPLHF.

The chain is built from TRBV7-9 and TRBJ2-6; the D call may be TRBD1 or TRBD2 (5 bases each). The germline V gene has CDR1 SEHNR and CDR2 FQNEAQ (reference sequence). The CDR3 length is 19 residues. V was trimmed by 0 bases and J by 0 bases, leaving 15 bases between them. CDR3 sequence reads: CASSLARDLPISGANVLTF. For the CDR3, the DNA is TGTGCCAGCAGCTTAGCTCGGGACCTCCCAATCTCTGGGGCCAACGTCCTGACTTTC.

This chain uses TRBV6-1 with TRBJ2-5; 10 bases align to TRBD1. The DNA matches TRBJ2-7 better at its end, which makes the J call doubtful. In germline, CDR1 is MNHNS, CDR2 SASEGT. CDR3 length equals 17 residues. DNA of the CDR3: TGTGCCAGCAGCTCTTCACCGGGACAGGGGTTGGGCTACGAGCAGTACTTC. Amino acids: CASSSSPGQGLGYEQYF.

The sample holds many counts of this clonotype. The chain employs TRBV3-1 and TRBJ2-4; D is unresolved. This CDR3 has 12 residues. Between the trimmed V and J ends, which lost 3 bases and 1 base, there was a span of 1 base. Germline V gene sequence: CDR1 LGHDT, CDR2 YNNKEL (reference sequence). This chain's CDR3 is CASSQAKNIQYF. CDR3 bases: TGTGCCAGCAGCCAGGCCAAAAACATTCAGTACTTC.

The V gene is TRBV7-2, the J gene TRBJ1-5; a possible D gene is TRBD1 (6 bases). Trimming cost V 5 bases and J 3 bases, with 14 bases left between them. Germline CDR1 SGHTA, CDR2 FQGNSA. The CDR3 runs 15 residues. In DNA form, the CDR3 reads TGTGCCAGCAGCGCCCAAACAGGGATCAATCAGCCCCAGCATTTT. This codes for CASSAQTGINQPQHF.

The V call is TRBV3-1, the J call TRBJ1-2; 9 bases map to TRBD1. CDR1 is LGHDT and CDR2 is YNNKEL in the germline V gene (reference sequence). V was pared by 1 base and J by 4 bases, with 10 bases of the junction left unmatched. The CDR3 has 17 amino acids. The CDR3 reads CASSQGEYRGLSYGYTF. The CDR3 DNA is TGTGCCAGCAGCCAAGGGGAATACAGGGGGCTGAGCTATGGCTACACCTTC.

In its sample, this clonotype was seen once. For the CDR3, the DNA is TGTGCCAGCAGTGAATCTGCAGGGGTCTCTAATGGCTACACCTTC. Its translation: CASSESAGVSNGYTF. The chain links TRBV25-1 to TRBJ1-2, with TRBD1 as a possible D gene (6 bases). Trimming removed 1 base at V and 6 bases at J, with 15 bases between. The CDR3 has 15 residues. Germline V gene lookup returns CDR1 MGHDK and CDR2 SYGVNS.